Listed below are T cell receptor beta chains from one sample, sequenced in a study of T-cell reconstitution after alpha-beta-depleted transplantation in children. TCRdb used MiXCR to reprocess the PCR reads, holding one entry per CDR3 protein. This sample has 900,000 or so distinct CDR3 sequences, with less than 20% found just once. The sample in question was PBMCs, mostly from graft donor cells, obtained 360 days after TCRalphabeta/CD19-depleted stem cell transplant. The receptors here all came from a male patient younger than 18 who had a stem cell transplant for acute lymphoblastic leukemia, so the T cells may come from the graft donor. CDR3s include the opening cysteine and the closing phenylalanine or tryptophan. The D gene is left open where the match is weak. The size entry is marked missing in some rows and otherwise reads once, few, many or a size class.

CDR3aa,CDR3nt,abundance,d_gene,v_gene,j_gene
CASSLVRRGNTEAFF,TGTGCCAGCAGTTTAGTTCGGAGGGGAAATACTGAAGCTTTCTTT,many,NA,TRBV27,TRBJ1-1
CSATTRSSYNSPLHF,TGCAGTGCTACGACCCGGAGCTCCTATAATTCACCCCTCCACTTT,few,NA,TRBV20-1,TRBJ1-6
CASSYSLEPGELFF,TGTGCCAGCAGTTACTCCCTCGAGCCCGGGGAGCTGTTTTTT,many,NA,TRBV6-5,TRBJ2-2
CASSLSEGGETQYF,TGTGCCAGCAGTTTATCAGAGGGGGGGGAGACCCAGTACTTC,NA,NA,TRBV12-3/TRBV12-4,TRBJ2-5
CASRSGPSAEAFF,TGCGCCAGCAGGTCCGGGCCGTCCGCTGAAGCTTTCTTT,few,NA,TRBV5-1,TRBJ1-1
CASSFSHLAGGVYEQYF,TGTGCCAGCAGTTTTTCTCACCTAGCGGGAGGGGTCTACGAGCAGTACTTC,NA,TRBD2,TRBV12-3/TRBV12-4,TRBJ2-7
CASSLEAGTASYGYTF,TGTGCCAGCAGCTTGGAAGCCGGGACAGCGAGTTATGGCTACACCTTC,NA,TRBD1,TRBV7-8,TRBJ1-2
CASSKQGLEQFF,TGCGCCAGCAGTAAACAAGGACTTGAGCAGTTCTTC,many,NA,TRBV5-1,TRBJ2-1
CSVELGHGRGPLPYEQYF,TGCAGCGTTGAACTTGGACACGGTCGAGGCCCCCTCCCCTACGAGCAGTACTTC,NA,NA,TRBV29-1,TRBJ2-7
CSVAPTGTMNTEAFF,TGCAGCGTTGCCCCGACAGGGACCATGAACACTGAAGCTTTCTTT,few,TRBD1,TRBV29-1,TRBJ1-1
CASSIHRDSLHF,TGTGCCAGTAGTATTCACCGGGACTCCCTCCACTTT,few,NA,TRBV19,TRBJ1-6
CASSFSEGFRQETQYF,TGTGCCAGCAGCTTCTCAGAGGGTTTTCGGCAAGAGACCCAGTACTTC,many,NA,TRBV5-5,TRBJ2-5
CASSLSAGTEKLFF,TGTGCCAGCAGCTTAAGCGCAGGGACTGAAAAACTGTTTTTT,few,NA,TRBV7-3,TRBJ1-4
CAISPSNF,TGTGCCATCAGTCCAAGTAACTTC,NA,NA,TRBV10-3,TRBJ2-1
CASSERSRLFF,TGTGCCAGCAGTGAACGTAGCCGACTGTTTTTT,many,NA,TRBV25-1,TRBJ1-4
CASSQALAGGPQNIQYF,TGCGCCAGCAGCCAGGCATTAGCGGGAGGGCCCCAAAACATTCAGTACTTC,few,TRBD2,TRBV4-1,TRBJ2-4
CASRGLRESAKNIQYF,TGTGCCAGCAGGGGCTTACGTGAGTCGGCCAAAAACATTCAGTACTTC,few,NA,TRBV12-3/TRBV12-4,TRBJ2-4
CATRASGSYEQYF,TGTGCCACCAGGGCTAGCGGGAGCTACGAGCAGTACTTC,few,TRBD2,TRBV24-1,TRBJ2-7
CATSKRYYGYTF,TGTGCCACCAGCAAACGGTACTATGGCTACACCTTC,few,NA,TRBV15,TRBJ1-2
CATSDPGQGLHEQYF,TGTGCCACCAGTGACCCGGGACAGGGGCTCCACGAGCAGTACTTC,few,TRBD1,TRBV24-1,TRBJ2-7
CASSLAALEGHSYNEQFF,TGTGCCAGCAGCTTAGCAGCTCTAGAAGGGCACTCCTACAATGAGCAGTTCTTC,NA,NA,TRBV11-1,TRBJ2-1
CASSEQGASNQPQHF,TGTGCCAGCAGTGAACAGGGGGCGAGCAATCAGCCCCAGCATTTT,NA,TRBD1,TRBV2,TRBJ1-5
CASTDPQGYSYNEQFF,TGTGCCAGCACCGATCCCCAGGGGTACTCCTACAATGAGCAGTTCTTC,few,NA,TRBV12-3/TRBV12-4,TRBJ2-1
CASSTPGQGFSGANVLTF,TGTGCCAGCAGCACCCCGGGACAGGGGTTCTCTGGGGCCAACGTCCTGACTTTC,NA,TRBD1,TRBV5-6,TRBJ2-6
CSAQGTKGWTGTDTQYF,TGCAGTGCTCAGGGCACGAAGGGGTGGACGGGCACAGATACGCAGTATTTT,NA,NA,TRBV20-1,TRBJ2-3
CACRISSGNTIYF,TGTGCCTGCAGGATTAGCTCTGGAAACACCATATATTTT,many,NA,TRBV6-4,TRBJ1-3
CASSLAIRLALYNEQFF,TGTGCCAGCAGCTTAGCGATCAGACTAGCGCTCTACAATGAGCAGTTCTTC,NA,TRBD2,TRBV7-9,TRBJ2-1
CASSFRDFGTDTQYF,TGTGCCAGCAGTTTCCGGGACTTTGGCACAGATACGCAGTATTTT,many,NA,TRBV13,TRBJ2-3
CATSRGSSGPLMYF,TGTGCCACCAGCAGAGGTAGTAGCGGGCCATTGATGTACTTC,few,TRBD2,TRBV15,TRBJ2-7
CASSYFSSYEQYF,TGTGCCAGCAGTTACTTTAGTTCCTACGAGCAGTACTTC,once,NA,TRBV12-1,TRBJ2-7
CATRGPVDTQYF,TGTGCCACCAGAGGACCTGTGGATACGCAGTATTTT,NA,NA,TRBV15,TRBJ2-3
CASSPPRGLGNEQFF,TGTGCCAGCAGCCCCCCCCGGGGTCTCGGCAATGAGCAGTTCTTC,NA,NA,TRBV6-1,TRBJ2-1
CASSLEGQGPSSAEAFF,TGTGCCAGCAGCTTAGAGGGACAGGGGCCTTCTAGCGCTGAAGCTTTCTTT,NA,TRBD1,TRBV7-9,TRBJ1-1
CSVEGTGANEQYF,TGCAGCGTTGAAGGGACAGGGGCGAACGAGCAGTACTTC,NA,TRBD1,TRBV29-1,TRBJ2-7
CASSSKGLLLDEQFF,TGTGCCAGCAGTTCCAAGGGACTCCTACTGGATGAGCAGTTCTTC,NA,NA,TRBV12-3/TRBV12-4,TRBJ2-1
CASSLAVGGAGTEAFF,TGCGCCAGCAGCTTGGCGGTTGGGGGCGCGGGTACTGAAGCTTTCTTT,NA,NA,TRBV5-1,TRBJ1-1
CASRAGLAGDYEQYF,TGTGCCAGCAGAGCGGGACTAGCGGGGGACTACGAGCAGTACTTC,NA,TRBD2,TRBV12-3/TRBV12-4,TRBJ2-7
CASKIDRGQFYEQYF,TGTGCCAGCAAAATTGACAGGGGCCAATTCTACGAGCAGTACTTC,few,TRBD1,TRBV12-3/TRBV12-4,TRBJ2-7
CATSREVHTEAFF,TGTGCCACCAGCAGAGAAGTTCATACTGAAGCTTTCTTT,many,NA,TRBV15,TRBJ1-1
CASSLTDRVYGYTF,TGTGCCAGCAGCTTGACCGACAGGGTATATGGCTACACCTTC,NA,TRBD1,TRBV5-5,TRBJ1-2
CASSRQGTVSGNTIYF,TGTGCCAGCAGCCGACAGGGAACCGTCTCTGGAAACACCATATATTTT,many,TRBD1,TRBV12-3/TRBV12-4,TRBJ1-3
CSALQGPGNTEAFF,TGCAGTGCCTTACAGGGGCCGGGGAACACTGAAGCTTTCTTT,NA,TRBD1,TRBV20-1,TRBJ1-1
CSVGPPPGLAGSSYEQYF,TGCAGCGTTGGGCCCCCTCCTGGACTAGCGGGGAGCTCCTACGAGCAGTACTTC,many,TRBD2,TRBV29-1,TRBJ2-7
CAISDNTGGWETQYF,TGTGCCATCAGTGACAATACAGGGGGCTGGGAGACCCAGTACTTC,few,TRBD1,TRBV10-3,TRBJ2-5
CAWSEGRGAFLTDTQYF,TGTGCCTGGAGTGAAGGGCGAGGGGCCTTTCTCACAGATACGCAGTATTTT,few,NA,TRBV30,TRBJ2-3
CASSLSGTSCHF,TGCGCCAGCAGCTTGAGCGGGACCTCCTGCCACTTC,few,TRBD2,TRBV5-1,TRBJ2-5
CSARAPGAKRNTEAFF,TGCAGTGCTAGAGCCCCCGGGGCAAAGCGGAACACTGAAGCTTTCTTT,NA,NA,TRBV20-1,TRBJ1-1